A selection of T cell receptor beta chains follows, all from one sample in a study of blood T cell repertoires in COVID-19. The data were produced by immunoSEQ multiplex PCR, yet TCRdb's version contains in-frame clones alone and is incomplete. The data hold approximately 250,000 clones, with 85% observed a single time. The material sequenced was peripheral blood. The receptors come from a woman aged 55-70 years with active or convalescent COVID-19. Each CDR3 is given with its conserved first and last residue. A D gene is named only where the DNA matches it firmly. A row's size may be missing; if present it is once, few, many or a size class.

d_gene	abundance	len	v_gene	j_gene	CDR3nt	CDR3aa
.	.	13	TRBV9	TRBJ2-5	TGTGCCACCTCCAAGAGCCCACAAGAGACCCAGTACTTC	CATSKSPQETQYF
TRBD2	.	15	TRBV7-2	TRBJ2-3	TGTGCCAGCAGCTTAACCGGACTAGCGGCCCCAAGTCAGTATTTT	CASSLTGLAAPSQYF
TRBD2	.	14	TRBV18	TRBJ2-5	TGTGCCAGCTCACCAGAGCGGGGCGGAGAGACCCAGTACTTC	CASSPERGGETQYF
TRBD1	.	15	TRBV19	TRBJ2-3	TGTGCCAGTAGTATTCTTGGACAGGGTGAAAATACGCAGTATTTT	CASSILGQGENTQYF
.	.	13	TRBV7-2	TRBJ1-2	TGTGCCAGCAGGCCTACAGGGTATTATGGCTACACCTTC	CASRPTGYYGYTF
.	.	14	TRBV2	TRBJ1-4	TGTGCCAGCGGAGGACGAAGGACAGCTGAAAAACTGTTTTTT	CASGGRRTAEKLFF
.	.	13	TRBV5-1	TRBJ2-1	TGCGCCAGCAGCCTGGGACTTCGGAATGAGCAGTTCTTC	CASSLGLRNEQFF
TRBD2	.	15	TRBV2	TRBJ2-1	TGTGCCAGCAGTGAGCGACTAGCGGGGTACAATGAGCAGTTCTTC	CASSERLAGYNEQFF
TRBD1	once	14	TRBV2	TRBJ1-1	TGTGCCAGCACCGCATTGGACAGGGGGCCAGGATCTTTCTTT	CASTALDRGPGSFF
.	.	18	TRBV21-1	TRBJ1-5	TGTGCCAGCAGCAAACGGGACAGGGGGCACGGGATCGATCAGCCCCAGCATTTT	CASSKRDRGHGIDQPQHF
.	.	13	TRBV5-5	TRBJ2-2	TGTGCCAGCAGCTCCGTCGTAACCGGGGAGCTGTTTTTT	CASSSVVTGELFF
.	.	15	TRBV19	TRBJ1-6	TGTGCCAGCGATCCGGGTAGCTCTTATAATTCACCCCTCCACTTT	CASDPGSSYNSPLHF
TRBD2	.	15	TRBV6-5	TRBJ2-2	TGTGCCAGCTCGTCGGGGGGACTCAACACCGGGGAGCTGTTTTTT	CASSSGGLNTGELFF
.	.	15	TRBV19	TRBJ1-1	TGTGCCAGTACCATCCCTGTACAGGGATCCACTGAAGCTTTCTTT	CASTIPVQGSTEAFF
TRBD1	.	14	TRBV11-3	TRBJ1-6	TGTGCCAGCAGCTTCAGGGGGCGAAATTCACCCCTCCACTTT	CASSFRGRNSPLHF
.	.	14	TRBV6-5	TRBJ2-2	TGTGCCAGCAGTTTAAGCGGGTACACCGGGGAGCTGTTTTTT	CASSLSGYTGELFF
.	.	14	TRBV28	TRBJ1-5	TGTGCCAGCAGCCCTGGGGGGACGAATCAGCCCCAGCATTTT	CASSPGGTNQPQHF
TRBD2	.	16	TRBV5-6	TRBJ2-2	TGTGCCAGCAGCTTGGCGGCTAGCGGGGACACCGGGGAGCTGTTTTTT	CASSLAASGDTGELFF
TRBD1	.	16	TRBV5-1	TRBJ2-1	TGCGCCAGCAGCTTCGCCGGGGACAGGGGAACCAATGAGCAGTTCTTC	CASSFAGDRGTNEQFF
.	.	13	TRBV7-9	TRBJ2-1	TGTGCCAGCAGCTTAGAGCCGACATCCTTGAAGTTCTTC	CASSLEPTSLKFF
TRBD1	few	14	TRBV2	TRBJ1-1	TGTGCCAGCAGCTACGACAGGGGTGGCACTGAAGCTTTCTTT	CASSYDRGGTEAFF
TRBD2	once	15	TRBV3-1/TRBV3-2	TRBJ2-3	TGTGCCAGCAGCCAACAAGCGGGAGTCACAGATACGCAGTATTTT	CASSQQAGVTDTQYF
TRBD2	few	15	TRBV6-5	TRBJ2-5	TGTGCCAGCAGTTGGACTAGCGGGAGGTTGGAGACCCAGTACTTC	CASSWTSGRLETQYF
.	.	15	TRBV14	TRBJ2-5	TGTGCCAGCAGCCAAGTAAGGGGGTACCAAGAGACCCAGTACTTC	CASSQVRGYQETQYF
.	.	12	TRBV28	TRBJ1-2	TGTGCCAGCAGTTTATTGGGTTGGGGAGACACCTTC	CASSLLGWGDTF
.	.	12	TRBV14	TRBJ2-2	TGTGCCAGCAGCCGAGGGACCGGGGAGCTGTTTTTT	CASSRGTGELFF
.	.	12	TRBV12-5	TRBJ2-5	TGTGCTAGTGGCCCGAGGATGGAGACCCAGTACTTC	CASGPRMETQYF
TRBD1	.	15	TRBV2	TRBJ1-1	TGTGCCAGCAGGGCCGGACAGGGGGCTTTCGCCCGAGCTTTCTTT	CASRAGQGAFARAFF
.	.	13	TRBV5-6	TRBJ1-2	TGTGCCAGCGCTCGGGGGAGTCAGTATGGCTACACCTTC	CASARGSQYGYTF
TRBD1	.	15	TRBV2	TRBJ1-2	TGTGCCAGCAGTGACGTTTGGACAGGGTCCTCTGGCTACACCTTC	CASSDVWTGSSGYTF
.	.	15	TRBV2	TRBJ1-2	TGTGCCAGCATCCCACGAGGGATAGCGGACTATGGCTACACCTTC	CASIPRGIADYGYTF
TRBD1	few	14	TRBV4-2	TRBJ2-2	TGTGCCAGCAGCCCCGGACAGGGGCCCGGGGAGCTGTTTTTT	CASSPGQGPGELFF
TRBD1	.	13	TRBV15	TRBJ1-3	TGTGCCACCAGCAGGGGACAGGGGAACACCATATATTTT	CATSRGQGNTIYF
TRBD1	.	15	TRBV9	TRBJ2-1	TGTGCCAGCAGCGTAGTAGCAGGGGGTTACAATGAGCAGTTCTTC	CASSVVAGGYNEQFF
TRBD1	.	16	TRBV4-1	TRBJ1-6	TGCGCCACCACCCGGGACAGGGATCCACTTAATTCACCCCTCCACTTT	CATTRDRDPLNSPLHF
TRBD1	.	14	TRBV5-1	TRBJ1-1	TGCGCCAGCAGCACCGGACAGGGGAACACTGAAGCTTTCTTT	CASSTGQGNTEAFF
.	.	18	TRBV21-1	TRBJ2-1	TGTGCCAGCAGTCCCCGATCCCACGGGGCGGGAGAGTACAATGAGCAGTTCTTC	CASSPRSHGAGEYNEQFF
.	.	12	TRBV6-6	TRBJ2-1	TGTGCCAGCATGGGTAGGAGAAATGAGCAGTTCTTC	CASMGRRNEQFF
.	.	17	TRBV19	TRBJ2-5	TGTGCCAGTAGTCCCGGACGGTCTGGCGGGGGCCCAGGGACCCAGTACTTC	CASSPGRSGGGPGTQYF
.	.	14	TRBV5-4	TRBJ2-3	TGTGCCAGCAGCTTGGTCCAGTCGCCAGATACGCAGTATTTT	CASSLVQSPDTQYF
.	.	16	TRBV10-1	TRBJ2-1	TGCGCCAGCAGTGATGTAGGGCAGGGGTCCTACAATGAGCAGTTCTTC	CASSDVGQGSYNEQFF
.	.	17	TRBV7-8	TRBJ2-6	TGTGCCAGCAGCCATCCGGGACAAAACTCTGGGGCCAACGTCCTGACTTTC	CASSHPGQNSGANVLTF
TRBD1	.	16	TRBV3-1/TRBV3-2	TRBJ2-1	TGTGCCAGCAGCGTGACAGGGGGCGCACTGGACAATGAGCAGTTCTTC	CASSVTGGALDNEQFF
TRBD2	.	18	TRBV4-1	TRBJ2-1	TGCGCCAGCAGCCAAGTACGGACTAGCGGGGGGACATACAATGAGCAGTTCTTC	CASSQVRTSGGTYNEQFF
.	.	15	TRBV2	TRBJ1-2	TGTGCCAGCAGTGAATTTTATACATCTAACTATGGCTACACCTTC	CASSEFYTSNYGYTF
TRBD1	.	14	TRBV11-3	TRBJ2-7	TGTGCCAGCAGCTCTCTAGACAGGGACTACGAGCAGTACTTC	CASSSLDRDYEQYF
.	few	13	TRBV5-1	TRBJ2-7	TGCGCCAGCAGCGCGAGTCTCTCCTACGAGCAGTACTTC	CASSASLSYEQYF
.	few	14	TRBV5-1	TRBJ1-5	TGCGCCAGCAGCTTGGGGCAGGGAACTCAGCCCCAGCATTTT	CASSLGQGTQPQHF
TRBD2	.	13	TRBV10-3	TRBJ2-7	TGTGCCATCAGTGACGGGCGGGAGGGGGAGCAGTACTTC	CAISDGREGEQYF